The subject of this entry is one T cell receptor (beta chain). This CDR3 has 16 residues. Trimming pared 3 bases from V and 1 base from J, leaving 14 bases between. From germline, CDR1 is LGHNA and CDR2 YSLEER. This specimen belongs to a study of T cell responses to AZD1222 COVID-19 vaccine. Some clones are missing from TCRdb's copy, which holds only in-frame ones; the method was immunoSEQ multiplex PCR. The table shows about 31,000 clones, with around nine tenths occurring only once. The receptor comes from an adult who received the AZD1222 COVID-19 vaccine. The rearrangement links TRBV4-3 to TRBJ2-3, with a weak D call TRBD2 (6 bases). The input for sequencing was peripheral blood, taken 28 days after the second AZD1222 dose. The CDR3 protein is CASSQRFRGGTDTQYF. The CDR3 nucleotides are TGCGCCAGCAGCCAGCGTTTCCGCGGGGGCACAGATACGCAGTATTTT.